This T cell receptor beta chain was found in a study of early T cells in non-severe SARS-CoV-2 infection. Study in general: Unpaired chains resulted from sequencing bulk RNA of unsorted whole blood.

The CDR3 has 13 residues. CDR1 is LNHDA, CDR2 SQIVND, per germline (reference sequence). V was trimmed by 3 bases and J by 5 bases, leaving 8 bases between them. TCRdb recomputed calls from the 5' RACE reads with MiXCR, one row per CDR3 protein. This table has some 120,000 distinct CDR3 sequences, 15% appearing once. The chain has TRBV19 and TRBJ1-5, with D perhaps TRBD1 (5 bases). The specimen was whole blood. The TCR sequence derives from an adult who was a healthcare worker with PCR-confirmed SARS-CoV-2 infection or an uninfected control (not recorded which). The CDR3, as DNA: TGTGCCAGTAGTATCTGGGGGGATCAGCCCCAGCATTTT. This gives the protein CASSIWGDQPQHF.